This T cell receptor beta chain appears in the sequencing data of a study of molecular identifiers for immune sequencing clone quantification. Germline V gene lookup returns CDR1 SGHTA and CDR2 FQGNSA. CDR3 length: 13 amino acids. The ends were cut back, 5 bases at V and 8 bases at J, with 15 bases in the middle. This clonotype was detected many times. MiXCR, run by TCRdb on the PCR reads, gives a single entry per CDR3 protein. This table holds over 300,000 distinct CDR3 sequences, under 25% found once. The chain employs TRBV7-2 and TRBJ1-1; a possible D gene is TRBD1 (6 bases). The sample consisted of naive CD8+ T cells from blood, with Jurkat cell RNA spiked in. Subset specified: FACS-sorted CD8+CD4-CCR7+CD45RA+ naive T cells. The receptor comes from a human donor in good health. Some libraries in this study had Jurkat cell RNA spiked in. CDR3 in amino acids: CASSIYQGNEAFF. The CDR3 nucleotides read TGTGCCAGCAGCATATACCAGGGGAACGAAGCTTTCTTT.